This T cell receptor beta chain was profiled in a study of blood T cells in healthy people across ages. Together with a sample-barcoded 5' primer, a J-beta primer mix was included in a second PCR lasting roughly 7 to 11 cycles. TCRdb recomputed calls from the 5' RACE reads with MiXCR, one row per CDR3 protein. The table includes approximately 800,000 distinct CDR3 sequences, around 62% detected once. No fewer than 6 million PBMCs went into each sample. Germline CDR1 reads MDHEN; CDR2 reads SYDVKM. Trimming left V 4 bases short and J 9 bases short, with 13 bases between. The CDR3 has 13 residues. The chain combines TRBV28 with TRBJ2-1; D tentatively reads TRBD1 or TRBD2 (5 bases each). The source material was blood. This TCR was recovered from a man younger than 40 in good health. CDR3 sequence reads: CASSSSGSTEQFF. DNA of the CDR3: TGTGCCAGCAGTTCCTCAGGGAGTACTGAGCAGTTCTTC.